The clone carrying this T cell receptor (beta chain) was found a few times. This CDR3 contains 13 residues. Trimming cost V 5 bases and J 0 bases, with 7 bases left between them. The germline V gene has CDR1 KGHDR and CDR2 SFDVKD. The source of the sample is a study of CD8+CD57+ T cells in acquired aplastic anemia. Study overall: Quantities of DNA derived from sorted CD4+ and CD8+ cells averaged approximately 3.5 ug.

TCR beta VDJ and CDR3 profiles were obtained from a genomic DNA template. A single record per CDR3 protein comes from TCRdb applying MiXCR to the reads. The sample records under 250,000 distinct CDR3 sequences, approximately 35% being singletons. This TCR was recovered from a human donor in good health, serving as a control. Sequencing input: sorted CD4+, CD8+, or CD8+CD57+ T cells (not recorded which) from PBMCs. The chain employs TRBV24-1 and TRBJ2-7, with D hard to call. CDR3 residues: CATSVKGSYEQYF. The CDR3 DNA is TGTGCCACCAGTGTAAAGGGCTCCTACGAGCAGTACTTC.